The source of this T cell receptor beta chain is a study of vaccination effects on CD4 cells after COVID-19. ViraFEST expansion of antigen-specific CD4+ T cells with viral peptide pools preceded sequencing. Scientists isolated CD4+ T cells after an approximately 10-day culture period ended. The participants, recipients of two vaccine doses, got either BNT162b2 or mRNA-1273. Points on this clone: Its antigen remains unidentified.

This table comes from immunoSEQ multiplex PCR, and its TCRdb copy is limited to in-frame clones, with some not included. Counted here are about 24,000 clones, around 79% occurring once; the ten biggest clones make up roughly 8%. Germline V gene data show CDR1 as GTSNPN and CDR2 as SVGIG (reference sequence). V shed 0 bases and J shed 6 bases, with 6 bases lying between them. The CDR3 runs 11 residues. The chain uses TRBV30 and TRBJ2-7; D remains ambiguous. The source material was CD4+ T cells from PBMCs cultured with SARS-CoV-2 spike peptides, sampled after COVID-19 vaccination. The clonotype comes from a human donor who received a COVID-19 vaccine. This CDR3 is CAWSVFGEQYF. CDR3 nucleotides: TGTGCCTGGAGTGTCTTCGGCGAGCAGTACTTC.